This T cell receptor (beta chain) was found in a study of control samples from healthy donors and cancer patients. Here immunoSEQ multiplex PCR was the method, and the copy in TCRdb shows in-frame clones only, minus some. The profile shows around 120,000 clones, about 92% of them singletons. This clone was counted once. Sequencing was performed on PBMCs. The sequence came from a man over 45 with head and neck cancer.

CDR3 sequence: CAIPRGYTEAFF. CDR3 coding DNA: TGTGCCATCCCGAGGGGTTACACTGAAGCTTTCTTT. The J gene is TRBJ1-1, the V gene TRBV14; TRBD1 is a possible D gene (5 bases). Per germline, CDR1 SGHDN and CDR2 FVKESK. The CDR3 runs 12 residues. V shed 10 bases and J shed 3 bases, with 12 bases lying between them.